This T cell receptor (beta chain) is from a study of CD4 and CD8 cells across lung adenocarcinoma regions. V dropped 2 bases and J dropped 6 bases, with 13 bases sitting between them. The CDR3 covers 14 residues. Germline CDR1 MNHEY, CDR2 SVGAGI. Donors had localized lung adenocarcinoma, a non-small cell lung cancer. This clonotype is classed as medium-sized (0.01 to 0.1%). TCRdb fed the PCR reads into MiXCR, producing one record per CDR3 protein. The repertoire holds 7,500 to 9,000 distinct CDR3 sequences, roughly three fifths seen once, with roughly a quarter in the top ten. This clonotype was sampled from a female donor with lung adenocarcinoma. The CD4 and CD8 labels of this study may be unreliable. This chain joins TRBV6-5 and TRBJ2-5; unclear D gene. The sample consisted of CD4+ T cells from the center of a lung tumor. The CDR3: CASSYDPGRQTQYF. As DNA, the CDR3 is TGTGCCAGCAGTTACGACCCCGGGCGGCAGACCCAGTACTTC.